This T cell receptor beta chain was profiled in a study of identical twins. Study-level results: A cross-sectional statistical analysis, not follow-up of the same donors, supported the conclusions.

Trimming took 1 base from V and 9 from J; bases not matched to a gene: 9. The CDR3 is made up of 16 amino acids. Germline V lookup: CDR1 LGHNA, CDR2 YNFKEQ. At least ten counts were recorded for this clonotype. What it binds is unknown. TCRdb re-called the 5' RACE reads with MiXCR, one entry per CDR3 protein. The sample has some 200,000 distinct CDR3 sequences, 7.5% seen once; the top ten hold less than 2%. This sample also belongs to another study, concerning yellow fever vaccine responses in identical twins.

Sequencing was done on a sample of memory (CD45RO+) T cells sorted from blood. This clonotype was sampled from a woman aged 18-29 years in good health. V usage is TRBV4-2 and J usage is TRBJ2-6; 7 bases align to TRBD2. DNA of the CDR3: TGTGCCAGCAGCCAAGGTGGAAAGCGGGACGGCAACGTCCTGACTTTC. Translating it yields CASSQGGKRDGNVLTF.